The present T cell receptor (beta chain) was sequenced within a study of PD-1 blockade in classical Hodgkin lymphoma. Broader study findings: Repertoires differed for reasons still undefined, possibly disease activity or prior therapy. Newly diagnosed and completely responding patients shared comparable baseline diversity. By C4D1, CD4+ diversity increased significantly, especially in complete responders.

Some clones are missing from TCRdb's copy, which holds only in-frame ones; the method was immunoSEQ multiplex PCR. The data hold about 4,800 clones, with roughly 83% observed a single time. With regard to this clone: The target antigen is unknown.

Time point specified: cycle 4 day 1 (C4D1), after 6 weeks of nivolumab. After autologous stem cell transplantation all patients relapsed, and prior brentuximab vedotin exposure differed between cohorts. Researchers report purifying CD4+ T cells from thawed PBMCs by magnetic negative selection. Best responses included complete response and partial response; otherwise, the best response was progressive disease. The source is a human donor with classical Hodgkin lymphoma. The sequences come from CD4+ T cells from blood, collected before the fourth cycle of nivolumab.

CDR3 nucleotides: TGCGCCAGCAGCCAAGGTCCGTTAGTGGGACAGGGTAATGAAAAACTGTTTTTT. Encoded protein: CASSQGPLVGQGNEKLFF. The chain uses TRBV4-1 and TRBJ1-4; TRBD1 matches at 9 bases. Germline V lookup: CDR1 MGHRA, CDR2 YSYEKL. There are 18 residues in the CDR3. J was trimmed by 4 bases and V by 1 base; bases with no gene match: 10.